This TCR beta chain was recorded in a study of cytomegalovirus exposure and HLA in healthy donors. Study-level results: Under in vitro conditions, a few CMV-associated chains were confirmed as specific for CMV antigens. An analysis was carried out later, and it reportedly showed fewer N-insertions in an Asian-associated ancestry cluster than the approximately 670-donor mean.

As regards this clone: Antigen unknown.

PCR primers comprised 60 Vbeta and 13 Jbeta primers. Assay used: immunoSEQ multiplex PCR; TCRdb lists only in-frame clones, some missing. The table records around 200,000 clones, over 65% of them present only once. This CDR3 has 11 amino acids. Germline CDR1 and CDR2: MNHNS and SASEGT. Deletions cut 7 bases from V and 10 bases from J, with 11 bases between. The clonotype comes from a woman aged 60-75 years in good health and CMV-seropositive. Sequenced sample: PBMCs. The gene calls are TRBV6-1 and TRBJ2-1; D unresolved. In DNA, the CDR3 is TGTGCCAGCACTCAAGGCAGGGAGCAGTTCTTC. It yields the protein CASTQGREQFF.